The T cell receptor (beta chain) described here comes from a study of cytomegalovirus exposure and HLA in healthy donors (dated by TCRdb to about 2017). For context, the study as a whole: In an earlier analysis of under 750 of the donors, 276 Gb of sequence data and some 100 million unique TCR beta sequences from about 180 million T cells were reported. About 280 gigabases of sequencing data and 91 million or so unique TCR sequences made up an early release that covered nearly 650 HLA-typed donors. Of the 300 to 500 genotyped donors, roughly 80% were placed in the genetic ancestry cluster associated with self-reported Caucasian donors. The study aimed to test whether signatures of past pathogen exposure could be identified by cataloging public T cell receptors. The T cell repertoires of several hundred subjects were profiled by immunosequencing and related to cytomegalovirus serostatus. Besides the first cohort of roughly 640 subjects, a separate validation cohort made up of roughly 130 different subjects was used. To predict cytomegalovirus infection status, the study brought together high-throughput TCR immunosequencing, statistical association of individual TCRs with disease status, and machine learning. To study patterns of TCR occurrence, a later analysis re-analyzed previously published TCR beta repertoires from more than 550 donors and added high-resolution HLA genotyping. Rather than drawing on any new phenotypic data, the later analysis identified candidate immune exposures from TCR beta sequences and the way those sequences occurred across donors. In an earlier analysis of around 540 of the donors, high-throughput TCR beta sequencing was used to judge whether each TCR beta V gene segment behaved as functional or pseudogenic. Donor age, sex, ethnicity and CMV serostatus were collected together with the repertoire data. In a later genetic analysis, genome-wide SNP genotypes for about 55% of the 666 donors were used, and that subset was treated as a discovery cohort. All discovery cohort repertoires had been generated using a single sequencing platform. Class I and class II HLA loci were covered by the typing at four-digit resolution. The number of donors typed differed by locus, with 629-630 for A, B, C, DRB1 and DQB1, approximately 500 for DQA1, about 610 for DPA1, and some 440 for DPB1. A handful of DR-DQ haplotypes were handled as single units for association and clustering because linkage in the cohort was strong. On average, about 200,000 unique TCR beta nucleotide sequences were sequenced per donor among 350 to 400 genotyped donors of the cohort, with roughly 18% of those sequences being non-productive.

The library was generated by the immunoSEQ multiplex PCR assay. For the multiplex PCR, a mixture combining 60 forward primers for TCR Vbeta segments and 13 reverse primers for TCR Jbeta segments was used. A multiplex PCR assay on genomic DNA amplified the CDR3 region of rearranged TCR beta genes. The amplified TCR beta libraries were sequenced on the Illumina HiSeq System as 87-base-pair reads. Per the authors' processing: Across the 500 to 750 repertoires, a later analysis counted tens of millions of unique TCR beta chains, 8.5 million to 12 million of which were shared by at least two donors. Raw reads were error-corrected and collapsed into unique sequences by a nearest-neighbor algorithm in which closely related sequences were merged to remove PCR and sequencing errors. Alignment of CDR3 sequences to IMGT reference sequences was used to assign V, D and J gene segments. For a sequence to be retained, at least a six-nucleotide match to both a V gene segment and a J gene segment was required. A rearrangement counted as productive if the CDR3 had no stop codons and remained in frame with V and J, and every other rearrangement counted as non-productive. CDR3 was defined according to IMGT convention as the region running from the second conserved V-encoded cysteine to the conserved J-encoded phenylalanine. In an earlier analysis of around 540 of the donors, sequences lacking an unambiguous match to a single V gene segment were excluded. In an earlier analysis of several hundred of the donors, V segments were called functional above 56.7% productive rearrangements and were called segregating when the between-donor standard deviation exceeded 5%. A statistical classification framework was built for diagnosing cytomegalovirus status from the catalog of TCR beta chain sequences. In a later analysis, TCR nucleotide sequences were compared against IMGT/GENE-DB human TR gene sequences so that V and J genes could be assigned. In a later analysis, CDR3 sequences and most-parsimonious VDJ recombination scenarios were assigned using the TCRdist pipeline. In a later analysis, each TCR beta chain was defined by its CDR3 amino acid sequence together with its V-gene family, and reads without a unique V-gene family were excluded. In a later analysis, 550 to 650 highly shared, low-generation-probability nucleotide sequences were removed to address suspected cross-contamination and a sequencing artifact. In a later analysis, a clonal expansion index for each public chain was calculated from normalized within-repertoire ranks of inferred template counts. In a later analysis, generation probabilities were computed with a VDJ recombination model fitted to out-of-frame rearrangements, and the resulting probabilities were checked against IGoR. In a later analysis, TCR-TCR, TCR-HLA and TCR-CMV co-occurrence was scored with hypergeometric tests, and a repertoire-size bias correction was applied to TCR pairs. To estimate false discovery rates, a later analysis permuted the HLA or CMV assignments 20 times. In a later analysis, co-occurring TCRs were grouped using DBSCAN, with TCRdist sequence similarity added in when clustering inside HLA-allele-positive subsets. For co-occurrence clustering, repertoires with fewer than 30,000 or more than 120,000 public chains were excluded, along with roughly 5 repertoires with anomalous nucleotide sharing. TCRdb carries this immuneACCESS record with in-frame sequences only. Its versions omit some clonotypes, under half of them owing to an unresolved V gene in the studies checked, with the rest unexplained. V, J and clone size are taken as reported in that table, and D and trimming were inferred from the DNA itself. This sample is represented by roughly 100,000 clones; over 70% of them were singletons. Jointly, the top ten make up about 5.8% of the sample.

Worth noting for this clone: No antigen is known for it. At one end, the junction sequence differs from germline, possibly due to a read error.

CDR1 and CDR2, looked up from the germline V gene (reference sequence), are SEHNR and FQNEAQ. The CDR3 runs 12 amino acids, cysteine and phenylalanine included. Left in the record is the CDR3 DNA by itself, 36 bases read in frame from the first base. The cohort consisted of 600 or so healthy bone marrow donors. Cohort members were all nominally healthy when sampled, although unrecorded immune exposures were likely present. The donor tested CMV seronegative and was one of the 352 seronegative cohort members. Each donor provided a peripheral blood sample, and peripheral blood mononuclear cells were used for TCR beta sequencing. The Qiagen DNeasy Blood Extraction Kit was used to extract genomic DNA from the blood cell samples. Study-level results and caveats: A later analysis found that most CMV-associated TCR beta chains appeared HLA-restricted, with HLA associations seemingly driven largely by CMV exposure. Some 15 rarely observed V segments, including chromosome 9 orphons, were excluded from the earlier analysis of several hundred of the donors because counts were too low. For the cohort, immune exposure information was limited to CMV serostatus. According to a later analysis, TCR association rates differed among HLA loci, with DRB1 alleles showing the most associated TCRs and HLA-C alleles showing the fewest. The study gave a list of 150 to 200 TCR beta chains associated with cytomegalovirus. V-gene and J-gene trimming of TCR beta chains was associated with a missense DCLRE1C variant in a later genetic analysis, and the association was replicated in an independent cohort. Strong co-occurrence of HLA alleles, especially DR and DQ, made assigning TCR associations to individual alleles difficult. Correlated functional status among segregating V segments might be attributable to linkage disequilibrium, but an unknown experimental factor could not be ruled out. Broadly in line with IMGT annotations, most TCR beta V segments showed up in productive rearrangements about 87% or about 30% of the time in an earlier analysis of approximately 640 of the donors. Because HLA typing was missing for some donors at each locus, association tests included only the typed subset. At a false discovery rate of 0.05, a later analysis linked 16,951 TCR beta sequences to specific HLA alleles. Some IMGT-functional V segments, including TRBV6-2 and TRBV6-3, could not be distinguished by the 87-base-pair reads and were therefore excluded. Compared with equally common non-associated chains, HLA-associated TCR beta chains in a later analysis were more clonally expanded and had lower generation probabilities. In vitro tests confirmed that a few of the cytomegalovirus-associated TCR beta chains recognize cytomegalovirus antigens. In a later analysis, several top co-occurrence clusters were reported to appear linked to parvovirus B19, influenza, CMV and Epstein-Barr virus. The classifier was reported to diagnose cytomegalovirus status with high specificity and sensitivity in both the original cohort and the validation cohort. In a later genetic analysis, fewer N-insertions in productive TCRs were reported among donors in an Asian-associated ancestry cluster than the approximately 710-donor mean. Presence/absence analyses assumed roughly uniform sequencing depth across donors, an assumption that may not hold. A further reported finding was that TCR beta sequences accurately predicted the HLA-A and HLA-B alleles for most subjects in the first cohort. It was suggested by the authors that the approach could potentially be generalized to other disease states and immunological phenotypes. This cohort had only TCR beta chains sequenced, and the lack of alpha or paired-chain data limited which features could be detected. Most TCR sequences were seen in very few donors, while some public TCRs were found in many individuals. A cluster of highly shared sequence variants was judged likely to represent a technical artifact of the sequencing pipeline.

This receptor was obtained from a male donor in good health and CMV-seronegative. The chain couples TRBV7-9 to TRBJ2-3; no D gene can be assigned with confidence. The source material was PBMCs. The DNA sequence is TGTTCCAGCAGCTCAGAGGAAGATACGCAGTATTTT. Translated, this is CSSSSEEDTQYF. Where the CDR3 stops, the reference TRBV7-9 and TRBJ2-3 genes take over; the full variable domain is DTGVSQNPRHKITKRGQNVTFRCDPISEHNRLYWYRQTLGQGPEFLTYFQNEAQLEKSRLLSDRFSAERPKGSFSTLEIQRTEQGDSAMYLCSSSSEEDTQYFGPGTRLTVL.